The rows below give T cell receptor beta chains drawn from one sample of a study of blood T cell repertoires in COVID-19. Produced via immunoSEQ multiplex PCR; TCRdb's table is partial and in-frame only. The profile shows 70,000 to 80,000 clones, under 95% of them singletons. The material sequenced was peripheral blood. The receptors come from a woman in her fifties or sixties with active COVID-19. Each CDR3 is given with its conserved first and last residue. The D gene is left open where the match is weak. Clone size is given for some rows only: seen once, a few or many times, or a class if the clone is expanded.

j_call d_call v_call clone_size cdr3_nt cdr3_aa
TRBJ2-2 . TRBV3-1/TRBV3-2 . TGTGCCAGCAGTCCAGGGGCCGGGGAGCTGTTTTTT CASSPGAGELFF
TRBJ2-1 TRBD1 TRBV5-6 . TGTGCCAGCAGCCCCGGGACAGGGGGGCACAATGAGCAGTTCTTC CASSPGTGGHNEQFF
TRBJ1-1 TRBD1 TRBV4-1 . TGCGCCAGCAGCCAGGGACAGGGAGGAACTGAAGCTTTCTTT CASSQGQGGTEAFF
TRBJ1-4 . TRBV19 . TGTGCCAGTAGTATCCAGGACAGAGTTAATGAAAAACTGTTTTTT CASSIQDRVNEKLFF
TRBJ1-6 TRBD1 TRBV6-4 . TGTGCCAGCAGCGCCGGGACAGGTCATTCACCCCTCCACTTT CASSAGTGHSPLHF
TRBJ2-1 . TRBV11-2 few TGTGCCAGCAGCACCCTTAGCGGCAGGTCCTACAATGAGCAGTTCTTC CASSTLSGRSYNEQFF
TRBJ1-1 TRBD1 TRBV30 . TGTGCCTGGAGCAGGGGGACTGGCACTGAAGCTTTCTTT CAWSRGTGTEAFF
TRBJ1-2 . TRBV28 . TGTGCCAGCAGACCTACCCAGGGTTTCTATGGCTACACCTTC CASRPTQGFYGYTF
TRBJ1-1 . TRBV7-9 . TGTGCCAGCAGCTCGACAGAACCTGAAGCTTTCTTT CASSSTEPEAFF
TRBJ2-1 TRBD2 TRBV6-5 . TGTGCCAGCAGTTACATAGGGCGGGAGGTAAATGAGCAGTTCTTC CASSYIGREVNEQFF
TRBJ2-5 TRBD1 TRBV28 . TGTGCCAGCCAAGACAGGGGGAGAGAGACCCAGTACTTC CASQDRGRETQYF
TRBJ2-4 . TRBV5-1 . TGCGCCAGCAGCAGGAACGGAGACATTCAGTACTTC CASSRNGDIQYF
TRBJ2-7 TRBD2 TRBV5-1 once TGCGCCAGCAGCTTAATCAGCGGGAGCATCCAGGGGGAGCAGTACTTC CASSLISGSIQGEQYF
TRBJ2-1 . TRBV7-9 . TGTGCCAGCAGCTTAGCACCGGACTTCAATGAGCAGTTCTTC CASSLAPDFNEQFF
TRBJ1-2 . TRBV2 . TGTGCCAGCGGAAGGAGAAACTATGGCTACACCTTC CASGRRNYGYTF
TRBJ2-4 TRBD2 TRBV7-8 once TGTGCCAGCAGCCCACCGGGACTAGCGGACAACATTCAGTACTTC CASSPPGLADNIQYF
TRBJ2-4 . TRBV4-1 few TGCGCCAGCAGCCAAGATCCGGGGATGGGAGCCAAAAACATTCAGTACTTC CASSQDPGMGAKNIQYF
TRBJ2-1 . TRBV11-2 . TGTGCCAGCAGCTTGATCTACCAGGGTAGTGAGCAGTTCTTC CASSLIYQGSEQFF
TRBJ1-1 . TRBV6-1 . TGTGCCAGCAGTGAATTGAGGGTTTACACTGAAGCTTTCTTT CASSELRVYTEAFF
TRBJ2-4 TRBD1 TRBV5-1 once TGCGCCAGCAGCTTGGCGACAGGGGTGGGAGACATTCAGTACTTC CASSLATGVGDIQYF
TRBJ2-3 . TRBV6-4 once TGTGCCAGCAGTGACGGCACGGGATCGAGGGATACGCAGTATTTT CASSDGTGSRDTQYF
TRBJ2-1 . TRBV21-1 . TGTGCCAGCAGCAAAGGGGACAGGGTTTATGATGAGCAGTTCTTC CASSKGDRVYDEQFF
TRBJ1-1 . TRBV18 once TGTGCCAGCTCAGCCAAGAACACAGTTGACACTGAAGCTTTCTTT CASSAKNTVDTEAFF
TRBJ1-2 . TRBV3-1/TRBV3-2 . TGTGCCAGCAGCCAGGGGCTATATGGCTACACCTTC CASSQGLYGYTF
TRBJ2-5 . TRBV2 . TGTGCCAGCAGTTGGGGGCGGGAGACCCAGTACTTC CASSWGRETQYF
TRBJ1-1 . TRBV14 . TGTGCCAGCAGCCCGGGACATTCCACTGAAGCTTTCTTT CASSPGHSTEAFF
TRBJ2-7 . TRBV6-5 . TGTGCCAGCAGAGGAGGTTACGAGCAGTACTTC CASRGGYEQYF
TRBJ1-6 . TRBV4-2 . TGTGCCAGCAGCCAGGACCTGACAGGACCCAATTCACCCCTCCACTTT CASSQDLTGPNSPLHF
TRBJ2-1 . TRBV3-1/TRBV3-2 once TGTGCCAGCAGCCAAGATTCCCCAGACAATGAGCAGTTCTTC CASSQDSPDNEQFF
TRBJ2-3 TRBD1 TRBV7-9 . TGTGCCAGCACCCTACTGGGACAGGGACGCACAGATACGCAGTATTTT CASTLLGQGRTDTQYF
TRBJ2-2 TRBD1 TRBV6-1 once TGTGCCAGCAGTGAACAGGGGGCCCTCGGCGGGGAGCTGTTTTTT CASSEQGALGGELFF
TRBJ1-2 . TRBV28 . TGTGCCAGCAGTCGCCGAACGGCAGGGGAAGGGGGCTACACCTTC CASSRRTAGEGGYTF
TRBJ1-5 . TRBV30 . TGTGCCTGGAGTGTTGGGGCTTCTCAGCCCCAGCATTTT CAWSVGASQPQHF
TRBJ1-2 . TRBV6-5 . TGTGCCGGGACTCCTTTCCAGGGTGGAGTCTATGGCTACACCTTC CAGTPFQGGVYGYTF
TRBJ1-2 TRBD1 TRBV5-1 . TGCGCCAGCAGCTTAACCCAAGGGGGCTATGGCTGCACCTTC CASSLTQGGYGCTF
TRBJ2-7 TRBD2 TRBV27 . TGTGCCAGCAGTAGGGGACTAGCGGGGCCCTACGAGCAGTACTTC CASSRGLAGPYEQYF
TRBJ1-2 TRBD1 TRBV7-2 . TGTGCCAGCAGCCCAGGGACAGGGACCTATGGCTACACCTTC CASSPGTGTYGYTF
TRBJ1-1 . TRBV18 . TGTGCCAGCTCCCCCATTGGTGGGGCCACTGAAGCTTTCTTT CASSPIGGATEAFF